This T cell receptor beta chain is drawn from a study of T-cell reconstitution after alpha-beta-depleted transplantation in children. It was with unique molecular identifiers that the TCRbeta library was prepared. One entry per CDR3 protein results from TCRdb running MiXCR on the PCR reads. The sample comprises 250,000 to 300,000 distinct CDR3 sequences, 11% of which are singletons, and 23% rests with the top ten. General study points: After transplant, at about two months, alpha-beta T cells were reportedly derived from several hundred expanded graft clones. One year post-transplant, T-cell counts and diversity were largely derived from T cells produced anew. After transplant, high TCRbeta diversity at day 60 in some patients arose from surviving recipient T cells and thymic progenitors.

The CDR3 runs to 13 residues. Germline V gene data show CDR1 as SGHRS and CDR2 as YFSETQ. Points on this clonotype: What it recognizes is unknown. This could be a read error, since a much larger clone is one nucleotide away.

Sample: peripheral blood, taken 180 days after TCRalphabeta/CD19-depleted stem cell transplant. This chain links TRBV5-1 with TRBJ2-2; the D gene is possibly TRBD2 (5 bases). The TCR comes from a male patient between 2 and 15 years old who had a stem cell transplant for chronic granulomatous disease, so the T cells may come from the graft donor. This CDR3 is CASRDDTSGEPFF. CDR3 DNA sequence: TGCGCCAGCAGAGACGACACTTCCGGGGAGCCGTTTTTT.